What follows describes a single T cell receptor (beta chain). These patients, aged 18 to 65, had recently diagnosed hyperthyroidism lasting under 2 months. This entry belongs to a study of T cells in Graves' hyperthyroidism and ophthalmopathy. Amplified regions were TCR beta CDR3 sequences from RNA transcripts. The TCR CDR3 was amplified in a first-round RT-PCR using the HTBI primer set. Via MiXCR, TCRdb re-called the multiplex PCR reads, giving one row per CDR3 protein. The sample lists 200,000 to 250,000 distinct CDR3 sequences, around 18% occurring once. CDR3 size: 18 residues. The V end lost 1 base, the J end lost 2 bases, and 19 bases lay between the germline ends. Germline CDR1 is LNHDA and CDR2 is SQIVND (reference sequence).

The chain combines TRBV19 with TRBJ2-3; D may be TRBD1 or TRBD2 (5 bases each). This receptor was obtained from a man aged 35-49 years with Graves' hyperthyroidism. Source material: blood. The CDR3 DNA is TGTGCCAGTAGTATAGGTGGGACCTTCGGCCCCCACACAGATACGCAGTATTTT. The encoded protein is CASSIGGTFGPHTDTQYF.